The rows below give T cell receptor beta chains drawn from one sample of a study of CD8 T cells in ankylosing spondylitis. Each CDR3 protein is one row after TCRdb ran MiXCR on the 5' RACE reads. The profile shows 150,000 to 200,000 distinct CDR3 sequences, 10% to 15% of them singletons. Sequenced input: blood, either unsorted or a sorted T cell fraction (not recorded which). The source of these receptors is a female donor with ankylosing spondylitis or in good health (not recorded which). Each CDR3 is given with its conserved first and last residue. D genes are given only for firm matches. A row's size may be missing; if present it is once, few, many or a size class.

V	size	D	J	DNA	CDR3
TRBV2	NA	TRBD2	TRBJ2-2	TGTGCCAGCAGTGAAGCGTCCTTCGGACGGGGAGGACTAGCGGGAGGATCGGACACCGGGGAGCTGTTTTTT	CASSEASFGRGGLAGGSDTGELFF
TRBV3-1	many	TRBD2	TRBJ2-1	TGTGCCAGCAGCCAAGGTGGAGCGGGAGCCAAGGGGCAGTTCTTC	CASSQGGAGAKGQFF
TRBV6-5	many	TRBD1	TRBJ1-1	TGTGCCAGCAGTTACTCTGCAGGGGGGTATGCTTTCTTT	CASSYSAGGYAFF
TRBV11-3	few	TRBD1	TRBJ2-7	TGTGCCAGCCGCCCCAGGGGGCTATACGAGCAGTACTTC	CASRPRGLYEQYF
TRBV7-9	many	NA	TRBJ2-7	TGTGCCAGCACCAGGGGTGGGCTCCGTGACGAGCAGTACTTC	CASTRGGLRDEQYF
TRBV6-1	NA	TRBD2	TRBJ2-3	TGTGCCAGCAGGTCTAGCGGACGCACAGATACGCAGTATTTT	CASRSSGRTDTQYF
TRBV10-3	many	NA	TRBJ2-7	TGTGCCATCAGTGACTCAAACCAGGGATACGAGCAGTACTTC	CAISDSNQGYEQYF
TRBV7-8	many	NA	TRBJ1-3	TGTGCCAGTTTAAGCTCTGGAAACACCATATATTTT	CASLSSGNTIYF
TRBV5-1	many	TRBD1	TRBJ2-3	TGCGCCAGCAGCTTGCCGGGACAGGGGGAGTATTTT	CASSLPGQGEYF
TRBV7-9	NA	NA	TRBJ1-1	TGTGCCAGCAGTTTAGGGTCGGGGCCGACGAACACTGAAGCTTTCTTT	CASSLGSGPTNTEAFF
TRBV29-1	many	TRBD1	TRBJ1-2	TGCAGCGTTGAAAGGTCACAGGGGGGTGGCTACACCTTC	CSVERSQGGGYTF
TRBV13	NA	TRBD1	TRBJ2-7	TGTGCCAGCAGCTTATTGCGGACAGGGCTTTCCTACGAGCAGTACTTC	CASSLLRTGLSYEQYF
TRBV5-1	few	TRBD2	TRBJ2-7	TGCGCCAGCAGCTTGGTACCTAGCGGGAGTTCCGAGCAGTACTTC	CASSLVPSGSSEQYF
TRBV7-2	NA	TRBD1	TRBJ2-7	TGTGCCAGCAGCGTCATGACAGGGAGCTCCTACGAGCAGTACTTC	CASSVMTGSSYEQYF
TRBV3-1	once	NA	TRBJ1-2	TGTGCCAGCAGCCAAGATCTGAATTTAGCTAACTATGGCTACACCTTC	CASSQDLNLANYGYTF
TRBV7-3	NA	TRBD2	TRBJ2-7	TGTGCCAGCAGCACCGGGACTAGCCGCGAGCAGTACTTC	CASSTGTSREQYF
TRBV4-1	NA	NA	TRBJ2-2	TGCGCCAGCAGCCCCGCGAAATTAGCCACCGGGGAGCTGTTTTTT	CASSPAKLATGELFF